The rows below give T cell receptor beta chains drawn from one sample of a study of T cell responses to AZD1222 COVID-19 vaccine. Assay used: immunoSEQ multiplex PCR; TCRdb lists only in-frame clones, some missing. Here the sample spans approximately 120,000 clones, approximately 82% being singletons. This material consisted of peripheral blood, taken 28 days after the second AZD1222 dose. These TCRs come from an adult who received the AZD1222 COVID-19 vaccine. Both conserved end residues are part of each CDR3. The D gene is left open where the match is weak. Clone size is given for some rows only: seen once, a few or many times, or a class if the clone is expanded.

d_call: -
j_call: TRBJ1-5
cdr3_length: 14
v_call: TRBV18
clone_size: -
cdr3_nt: TGTGCCAGCTCTCTCCGAGGGGCAGCTGGGCCCCAGCATTTT
cdr3_aa: CASSLRGAAGPQHF

d_call: -
j_call: TRBJ1-2
cdr3_length: 17
v_call: TRBV21-1
clone_size: -
cdr3_nt: TGTGCCAGCAGCAAAGGAGGGCTTCGGGCAAGTAACTATGGCTACACCTTC
cdr3_aa: CASSKGGLRASNYGYTF

d_call: TRBD1
j_call: TRBJ2-2
cdr3_length: 16
v_call: TRBV7-2
clone_size: -
cdr3_nt: TGTGCCAGCAGCGGAAGACAGGGGGCGGCCACCGGGGAGCTGTTTTTT
cdr3_aa: CASSGRQGAATGELFF

d_call: -
j_call: TRBJ1-1
cdr3_length: 14
v_call: TRBV6-5
clone_size: once
cdr3_nt: TGTGCCAGCAGTAAGGACAGAGGAAAAACTGAAGCTTTCTTT
cdr3_aa: CASSKDRGKTEAFF

d_call: -
j_call: TRBJ2-2
cdr3_length: 14
v_call: TRBV10-1
clone_size: -
cdr3_nt: TGCGCCAGCAGGTCCGGCTTGAACACCGGGGAGCTGTTTTTT
cdr3_aa: CASRSGLNTGELFF

d_call: -
j_call: TRBJ1-3
cdr3_length: 11
v_call: TRBV3-1/TRBV3-2
clone_size: -
cdr3_nt: TGTGCCAGCAGCCCCGGAAACACCATATATTTT
cdr3_aa: CASSPGNTIYF

d_call: -
j_call: TRBJ1-5
cdr3_length: 14
v_call: TRBV2
clone_size: -
cdr3_nt: TGTGCCAGCAGCCAGGAGGGTAATGGCCAGCCCCAGCATTTT
cdr3_aa: CASSQEGNGQPQHF

d_call: TRBD1
j_call: TRBJ1-1
cdr3_length: 16
v_call: TRBV28
clone_size: -
cdr3_nt: TGTGCCAGCAGTTTATGGGGGACAGGGGATCGTGGTGAAGCTTTCTTT
cdr3_aa: CASSLWGTGDRGEAFF

d_call: -
j_call: TRBJ2-2
cdr3_length: 15
v_call: TRBV27
clone_size: -
cdr3_nt: TGTGCCAGCATTTCAATCGGGATTTACACCGGGGAGCTGTTTTTT
cdr3_aa: CASISIGIYTGELFF

d_call: TRBD1
j_call: TRBJ1-3
cdr3_length: 15
v_call: TRBV13
clone_size: -
cdr3_nt: TGTGCCAGCAGCGCCCGGACAGGGTTCGGAAACACCATATATTTT
cdr3_aa: CASSARTGFGNTIYF

d_call: TRBD1
j_call: TRBJ1-5
cdr3_length: 16
v_call: TRBV2
clone_size: -
cdr3_nt: TGTGCCAGCAGCGCCCAAACGACAGGGTCAAATCAGCCCCAGCATTTT
cdr3_aa: CASSAQTTGSNQPQHF

d_call: TRBD2
j_call: TRBJ2-2
cdr3_length: 12
v_call: TRBV19
clone_size: -
cdr3_nt: TGTGCCAGCGGGGGGTTTGTCGGGGAGCTGTTTTTT
cdr3_aa: CASGGFVGELFF

d_call: -
j_call: TRBJ1-1
cdr3_length: 11
v_call: TRBV20-1
clone_size: -
cdr3_nt: TGCAGTGCTGGGGAAAACACTGAAGCTTTCTTT
cdr3_aa: CSAGENTEAFF

d_call: -
j_call: TRBJ1-5
cdr3_length: 12
v_call: TRBV6-1
clone_size: -
cdr3_nt: TGTGCCAGCAGTGAATTGCATCAGCCCCAGCATTTT
cdr3_aa: CASSELHQPQHF

d_call: TRBD1
j_call: TRBJ1-4
cdr3_length: 14
v_call: TRBV10-3
clone_size: -
cdr3_nt: TGTGCCATCAGTGGGGACAGTTCGGGGGAAAAACTGTTTTTT
cdr3_aa: CAISGDSSGEKLFF

d_call: -
j_call: TRBJ2-3
cdr3_length: 12
v_call: TRBV5-6
clone_size: -
cdr3_nt: TGTGCCAGCAGCTTGGGCGGGAATACGCAGTATTTT
cdr3_aa: CASSLGGNTQYF

d_call: TRBD2
j_call: TRBJ2-4
cdr3_length: 13
v_call: TRBV12-3/TRBV12-4
clone_size: -
cdr3_nt: TGTGCCAGCAGACTAGCGGGGGGGAACATTCAGTACTTC
cdr3_aa: CASRLAGGNIQYF

d_call: -
j_call: TRBJ2-7
cdr3_length: 15
v_call: TRBV5-1
clone_size: -
cdr3_nt: TGCGCCAGCAGCCCGGAGCCCGACAGGGAGGACGAGCAGTACTTC
cdr3_aa: CASSPEPDREDEQYF

d_call: -
j_call: TRBJ1-1
cdr3_length: 14
v_call: TRBV5-1
clone_size: -
cdr3_nt: TGCGCCAGCAGCTTCGCAGGGTTGGGGACTGAAGCTTTCTTT
cdr3_aa: CASSFAGLGTEAFF

d_call: -
j_call: TRBJ2-7
cdr3_length: 13
v_call: TRBV6-5
clone_size: -
cdr3_nt: TGTGCCAGCAGTTACTCGAAGGCGAACGAGCAGTACTTC
cdr3_aa: CASSYSKANEQYF

d_call: -
j_call: TRBJ1-5
cdr3_length: 14
v_call: TRBV5-6
clone_size: -
cdr3_nt: TGTGCCAGCAGCTTGGCGGCAGGGAAACAGCCCCAGCATTTT
cdr3_aa: CASSLAAGKQPQHF

d_call: TRBD1
j_call: TRBJ2-1
cdr3_length: 15
v_call: TRBV28
clone_size: -
cdr3_nt: TGTGCCAGCAGTTTACCACTCACAGGGGTTACAGAGCAGTTCTTC
cdr3_aa: CASSLPLTGVTEQFF

d_call: -
j_call: TRBJ1-1
cdr3_length: 16
v_call: TRBV7-2
clone_size: few
cdr3_nt: TGTGCCAGCAGCTTAGAGGGGGGACACACGAACACTGAAGCTTTCTTT
cdr3_aa: CASSLEGGHTNTEAFF

d_call: -
j_call: TRBJ2-1
cdr3_length: 16
v_call: TRBV7-3
clone_size: -
cdr3_nt: TGTGCCAGCACCCACATGTTCGCCGGAACCTACAATGAGCAGTTCTTC
cdr3_aa: CASTHMFAGTYNEQFF

d_call: -
j_call: TRBJ2-4
cdr3_length: 15
v_call: TRBV5-1
clone_size: -
cdr3_nt: TGCGCCAGCAGCTTGGGGGCGGTAGCCAAAAACATTCAGTACTTC
cdr3_aa: CASSLGAVAKNIQYF

d_call: -
j_call: TRBJ1-3
cdr3_length: 14
v_call: TRBV18
clone_size: -
cdr3_nt: TGTGCCAGCTCATCGACAGGTTGGGGAAACACCATATATTTT
cdr3_aa: CASSSTGWGNTIYF

d_call: -
j_call: TRBJ2-1
cdr3_length: 10
v_call: TRBV10-1
clone_size: -
cdr3_nt: TGCGCCAGCAGGGGGCTTGAGCAGTTCTTC
cdr3_aa: CASRGLEQFF

d_call: -
j_call: TRBJ2-1
cdr3_length: 16
v_call: TRBV5-1
clone_size: -
cdr3_nt: TGCGCCAGCAGCTCAGAACAGGGGGGGTCATACAATGAGCAGTTCTTC
cdr3_aa: CASSSEQGGSYNEQFF

d_call: TRBD1
j_call: TRBJ1-5
cdr3_length: 15
v_call: TRBV28
clone_size: -
cdr3_nt: TGTGCCAGCAGTTCAGGGGGATTTGGCAATCAGCCCCAGCATTTT
cdr3_aa: CASSSGGFGNQPQHF

d_call: TRBD1
j_call: TRBJ1-6
cdr3_length: 15
v_call: TRBV5-1
clone_size: -
cdr3_nt: TGCGCCAGCAGCCAAGGGACAGCCGGTGGTTCACCCCTCCACTTT
cdr3_aa: CASSQGTAGGSPLHF

d_call: -
j_call: TRBJ1-6
cdr3_length: 14
v_call: TRBV27
clone_size: -
cdr3_nt: TGTGCCAGCAGTTTGGGGTGGCTAAGTTCACCCCTCCACTTT
cdr3_aa: CASSLGWLSSPLHF

d_call: TRBD1
j_call: TRBJ2-1
cdr3_length: 15
v_call: TRBV27
clone_size: -
cdr3_nt: TGTGCCAGCAGTCAGGGGGATGTCACCTACAATGAGCAGTTCTTC
cdr3_aa: CASSQGDVTYNEQFF

d_call: TRBD1
j_call: TRBJ1-2
cdr3_length: 14
v_call: TRBV6-5
clone_size: -
cdr3_nt: TGTGCCTCCACCCGAGAGGGGGCAAGCTATGGCTACACCTTC
cdr3_aa: CASTREGASYGYTF

d_call: TRBD1
j_call: TRBJ1-2
cdr3_length: 13
v_call: TRBV11-2
clone_size: few
cdr3_nt: TGTGCCATCAGGGACAGACTTAACTATGGCTACACCTTC
cdr3_aa: CAIRDRLNYGYTF

d_call: -
j_call: TRBJ1-5
cdr3_length: 14
v_call: TRBV7-9
clone_size: -
cdr3_nt: TGTGCCAGCAGCCCCCGGACACTTAATCAGCCCCAGCATTTT
cdr3_aa: CASSPRTLNQPQHF

d_call: TRBD1
j_call: TRBJ1-1
cdr3_length: 12
v_call: TRBV12-3/TRBV12-4
clone_size: -
cdr3_nt: TGTGCCAGCAGTTTGACAGGGTTGGTAGCTTTCTTT
cdr3_aa: CASSLTGLVAFF

d_call: -
j_call: TRBJ1-2
cdr3_length: 16
v_call: TRBV6-1
clone_size: -
cdr3_nt: TGTGCCAGCAGTGAAACCCCATCGGGACACCTCTATGGCTACACCTTC
cdr3_aa: CASSETPSGHLYGYTF

d_call: -
j_call: TRBJ1-2
cdr3_length: 16
v_call: TRBV5-1
clone_size: few
cdr3_nt: TGCGCCAGCAGCTTCCAAGTGGGGCAGGGGCATGGTGGCTACACCTTC
cdr3_aa: CASSFQVGQGHGGYTF

d_call: TRBD1
j_call: TRBJ2-7
cdr3_length: 14
v_call: TRBV5-1
clone_size: once
cdr3_nt: TGCGCCAGCAGCAGAGACAGGGCTCCGGTCCCCCAGTACTTC
cdr3_aa: CASSRDRAPVPQYF

d_call: -
j_call: TRBJ1-2
cdr3_length: 14
v_call: TRBV19
clone_size: -
cdr3_nt: TGTGCCAGTAGTACTGGACAGAATGGAAATGGCTACACCTTC
cdr3_aa: CASSTGQNGNGYTF

d_call: -
j_call: TRBJ2-4
cdr3_length: 15
v_call: TRBV6-5
clone_size: -
cdr3_nt: TGTGCCAGCAGTTCGTACAGCCTAGCCAAAAACATTCAGTACTTC
cdr3_aa: CASSSYSLAKNIQYF

d_call: TRBD1
j_call: TRBJ1-1
cdr3_length: 15
v_call: TRBV27
clone_size: -
cdr3_nt: TGTGCCACCGAGTTTAGGGGACAGCGTAACACTGAAGCTTTCTTT
cdr3_aa: CATEFRGQRNTEAFF

d_call: -
j_call: TRBJ1-2
cdr3_length: 15
v_call: TRBV9
clone_size: few
cdr3_nt: TGTGCCAGCAGCGTAGCCGAGGGATCAGTAGGTGGCTACACCTTC
cdr3_aa: CASSVAEGSVGGYTF

d_call: -
j_call: TRBJ1-3
cdr3_length: 14
v_call: TRBV5-1
clone_size: -
cdr3_nt: TGCGCCAGCAGCTTGGCGGGGTATGGAAACACCATATATTTT
cdr3_aa: CASSLAGYGNTIYF

d_call: TRBD1
j_call: TRBJ2-7
cdr3_length: 15
v_call: TRBV19
clone_size: -
cdr3_nt: TGTGCCAGTACTCCCTCCCCGCAGGGGGCTGGGGAGCAGTACTTC
cdr3_aa: CASTPSPQGAGEQYF